This T cell receptor (beta chain) was obtained from a study of cytomegalovirus exposure and HLA in healthy donors. Study-wide findings and caveats: A later analysis showed HLA-associated TCR beta chains outstripping equally common others in clonal expansion. An Asian-associated ancestry cluster reportedly showed fewer N-insertions than the approximately 700-donor mean in a later analysis.

The PCR was carried out with 60 Vbeta primers and 13 Jbeta primers. Repertoires were generated with immunoSEQ multiplex PCR, while TCRdb's copy carries only in-frame clones and drops some. The table shows 100,000 to 150,000 clones, with around 85% occurring only once. V dropped 6 bases and J dropped 4 bases, with 13 bases sitting between them. The CDR3 sequence is 13 residues long. The V gene's germline CDR1 is MNHNY and CDR2 SVGAGI (reference sequence). In the case of this clone: As yet, its antigen is unknown.

The source of this sequence is a boy aged 10-17 years in good health and CMV-seronegative. Sequenced input: PBMCs. The chain employs TRBV6-6 and TRBJ2-7, with D unresolved. The CDR3 DNA reads TGTGCCAGCAGGACGAACAGTTTTTACGAGCAGTACTTC. This encodes CASRTNSFYEQYF.